The 13 T cell receptor beta chains in this list originate from one sample, sequenced in a study of blood T cell repertoires in COVID-19 (dated by TCRdb to the early 2020s). The library was produced with the immunoSEQ multiplex PCR assay. The table comes from immuneACCESS by way of TCRdb, which keeps in-frame sequences with V and J called. Part of the clones is missing from these tables; in studies checked, under half for an unresolved V gene and the rest for unknown reasons. Recorded for this sample are 100,000 or so clones; just over 85% of them occurred a single time. The biggest ten clones account for roughly 2.7% of the sample. Material: PBMCs or T cells enriched from blood (not recorded which). The receptors derive from a woman in her forties or fifties who had recovered from COVID-19.

The chain couples TRBV28 to TRBJ1-1, with a possible D match to TRBD1 (6 bases). The CDR3 is 14 amino acids. Germline values: CDR1 MDHEN, CDR2 SYDVKM. V was clipped by 6 bases and J by 1 base, with 12 bases between them. The CDR3 nucleotides read TGTGCCAGCAGAGCCGGGACAAAGAACACTGAAGCTTTCTTT. It translates to CASRAGTKNTEAFF.

V and J are TRBV6-5 and TRBJ2-5, with a possible D match to TRBD2 (6 bases). Trimming removed 8 bases from V and 0 bases from J, with 10 bases in between. From germline, CDR1 is MNHEY and CDR2 SVGAGI. This CDR3 contains 13 residues. CDR3 bases: TGTGCCAGCGCCAGGGACTACCAAGAGACCCAGTACTTC. Its translation is CASARDYQETQYF.

In DNA form, the CDR3 reads TGTGCCAGCAGCCCGCACATGAACACTGAAGCTTTCTTT. Translation gives CASSPHMNTEAFF. This chain uses TRBV7-2 with TRBJ1-1; D remains ambiguous. The CDR3 runs to 13 residues. Deletions cut 5 bases from V and 0 bases from J, with 7 bases between. In germline, CDR1 is SGHTA, CDR2 FQGNSA.

V usage is TRBV30 and J usage is TRBJ2-1, with a tentative D call TRBD2 (5 bases). The germline V gene encodes CDR1 GTSNPN and CDR2 SVGIG (reference sequence). V was pared by 3 bases and J by 15 bases, with 21 bases between. CDR3 length: 13 residues. CDR3 in amino acids: CAWSPTQIAFRFF. The CDR3 nucleotides are TGTGCCTGGAGCCCGACCCAAATAGCGTTTCGGTTCTTC.

J is TRBJ2-7 and V is TRBV24-1; D is ambiguous. The ends were cut back, 4 bases at V and 4 bases at J, with 7 bases in the middle. Germline CDR1 KGHDR, CDR2 SFDVKD. The CDR3 totals 12 residues. The CDR3 loop is CATSDTDYEQYF. The CDR3 region has the DNA TGTGCCACCAGTGACACAGATTACGAGCAGTACTTC.

The gene calls are TRBV4-1 and TRBJ1-1; D might be TRBD1 (6 bases). CDR1 and CDR2 from the germline V gene are MGHRA and YSYEKL. This CDR3 has 14 amino acids. V lost 0 bases to trimming and J lost 7 bases, with 12 bases between them. The CDR3 protein is CASSQDGTRNEAFF. The DNA of the CDR3 is TGCGCCAGCAGCCAAGATGGGACAAGAAATGAAGCTTTCTTT.

The V and J genes are TRBV5-1 and TRBJ1-2; a possible D gene is TRBD1 (6 bases). V shed 0 bases and J shed 5 bases, with 8 bases lying between them. This CDR3 contains 13 residues. Germline V gene data show CDR1 as SGHRS and CDR2 as YFSETQ. The CDR3 coding sequence is TGCGCCAGCAGCTTGGTAGGGGGATATGGCTACACCTTC. Translating it yields CASSLVGGYGYTF.

The CDR3 loop reads CASRYLGGNYNEQFF. CDR3 bases: TGTGCCAGCAGGTATTTGGGGGGTAACTACAATGAGCAGTTCTTC. The genes are TRBV11-2 and TRBJ2-1; possible D gene TRBD2, 6 bases. Germline CDR1 is SGHAT and CDR2 is FQNNGV. This CDR3 is 15 amino acids long. Trimming pared 6 bases from V and 3 bases from J, leaving 15 bases between. Supplemented by reference TRBV11-2 and TRBJ2-1, the full variable domain reads EAGVAQSPRYKIIEKRQSVAFWCNPISGHATLYWYQQILGQGPKLLIQFQNNGVVDDSQLPKDRFSAERLKGVDSTLKIQPAKLEDSAVYLCASRYLGGNYNEQFFGPGTRLTVL.

The chain links TRBV19 to TRBJ1-5, with TRBD1 identical over 12 bases. The CDR3 consists of 22 residues. With V trimmed by 6 bases and J by 3 bases, 24 bases remained unmatched. The germline gives CDR1 LNHDA, CDR2 SQIVND (reference sequence). The CDR3 region has the DNA TGTGCCAGTAGCCCTAGAGGGAAGGGGACAGGGGGCCTCTTAATTCTCAATCAGCCCCAGCATTTT. This gives the protein CASSPRGKGTGGLLILNQPQHF.

CDR3 bases: TGTGCCAGCAGCGAGGGACTAGAGAATCGGGAGCAGTTCTTC. It specifies CASSEGLENREQFF. V and J are TRBV7-8 and TRBJ2-1, with 8 bases fitting TRBD2. The CDR3 contains 14 residues. Trimming removed 5 bases from V and 10 bases from J; junction bases left unmatched: 10. CDR1 SGHVS and CDR2 FQNEAQ come from the germline V gene.

This sequence joins TRBV18 and TRBJ2-7, with D unresolved. The CDR3 has 14 residues. Trimming shortened V by 2 bases and J by 2 bases, and 10 bases separated the two germline ends. Germline V gene data show CDR1 as KGHSH and CDR2 as LQKENI. CDR3: CASSPELEAYEQYF. As DNA, the CDR3 is TGTGCCAGCTCACCAGAATTAGAGGCCTACGAGCAGTACTTC.

This chain joins TRBV24-1 and TRBJ2-1; 11 bases map to TRBD2. This CDR3 has 15 residues. V lost 9 bases, J lost 6 bases, and 9 bases stayed unmatched. Germline values: CDR1 KGHDR, CDR2 SFDVKD. This CDR3 reads CATETSGKPGNEQFF. The CDR3 DNA is TGTGCCACCGAGACTAGCGGGAAACCAGGCAATGAGCAGTTCTTC.

The rearrangement joins TRBV24-1 to TRBJ2-5, with D possibly TRBD1 on 6 matching bases. The germline V gene encodes CDR1 KGHDR and CDR2 SFDVKD. The CDR3 consists of 15 residues. Trimming stripped 2 bases from V and 7 bases from J, with 16 bases between. CDR3 coding DNA: TGTGCCACCAGTGATTACCGGGACAATAGGGGGACCCAGTACTTC. Its protein is CATSDYRDNRGTQYF.